Below, 18 T cell receptor beta chains from the same sample are listed, as sequenced in a study of control samples from healthy donors and cancer patients (dated by TCRdb to the early 2020s). The library relied on the immunoSEQ multiplex PCR assay. This is the immuneACCESS table as TCRdb keeps it, with only in-frame sequences that have V and J called. A part of the clones is gone; compared with another copy, unresolved V genes explain less than half, and the rest is unexplained. The sample profile shows around 50,000 clones; roughly 94% of them were found once. Of the sample, 2% to 2.5% falls within the top ten clones. Sequencing was done on a sample of blood. The receptors come from a young man in good health.

V usage is TRBV10-3 and J usage is TRBJ2-5, with 9 bases lining up with TRBD2. With 3 bases clipped from V and 2 bases from J, the junction kept 10 bases outside the gene matches. CDR1 ENHRY and CDR2 SYGVKD come from the germline V gene. CDR3 size: 17 residues. CDR3 residues: CAISDLVAGDRQETQYF. CDR3 coding DNA: TGTGCCATCAGTGATTTGGTAGCGGGAGATCGGCAAGAGACCCAGTACTTC.

V is TRBV11-2 and J is TRBJ2-7; D is perhaps TRBD1 (6 bases). Trimming removed 2 bases from V and 2 bases from J, with 13 bases in between. From germline, CDR1 is SGHAT and CDR2 FQNNGV. This CDR3 contains 15 residues. CDR3: CASSLPQGGTYEQYF. CDR3 sequence (DNA): TGTGCCAGCAGCTTACCCCAAGGGGGTACCTACGAGCAGTACTTC.

The rearrangement links TRBV6-5 to TRBJ2-5; 7 bases line up with TRBD2. Per germline, CDR1 MNHEY and CDR2 SVGAGI. CDR3 length: 15 amino acids. V lost 5 bases, J lost 4 bases, and 10 bases stayed unmatched. The DNA for the CDR3 is TGTGCCAGCAGTACCGGCGCGGGAGAAGCAGAGACCCAGTACTTC. It yields the protein CASSTGAGEAETQYF.

This sequence joins TRBV11-2 and TRBJ2-1; no firm D call. The CDR3 spans 14 residues. Germline V lookup: CDR1 SGHAT, CDR2 FQNNGV. Deletions cut 0 bases from V and 7 bases from J, with 10 bases between. Here the CDR3 DNA reads TGTGCCAGCAGCTTAGACGCCGCTAGGAATGAGCAGTTCTTC. This translates into CASSLDAARNEQFF.

The rearrangement joins TRBV7-3 to TRBJ2-1; TRBD1 is a possible D gene (5 bases). The germline V gene has CDR1 SGHTA and CDR2 FQGTGA. V lost 5 bases, J lost 10 bases, and 15 bases lay in between. CDR3 length equals 13 residues. CDR3 protein: CASSHQGPAEQFF. The CDR3 DNA follows: TGTGCCAGCAGCCACCAGGGCCCCGCCGAGCAGTTCTTC.

This chain joins TRBV11-2 and TRBJ2-3; perhaps TRBD2 as D (6 bases). This CDR3 has 17 amino acids. Deletions cut 1 base from V and 0 bases from J, with 14 bases between. Germline V gene data show CDR1 as SGHAT and CDR2 as FQNNGV. CDR3 nucleotide sequence: TGTGCCAGCAGCTTAGCGTTCGGCGGGGTTAGCACAGATACGCAGTATTTT. Translated: CASSLAFGGVSTDTQYF.

The chain carries TRBV3-1 (or the pseudogene TRBV3-2) and TRBJ2-2, with TRBD2 matching over 9 bases. CDR1 is LGHDT, CDR2 YNNKEL, per germline (reference sequence). The length of the CDR3 is 17 residues. The V and J ends lost 5 bases and 2 bases, in that order; junction bases with no gene match: 9. CDR3 protein: CASSAWSGRTNTGELFF. The DNA for the CDR3 is TGTGCCAGCAGCGCATGGAGCGGGAGGACCAACACCGGGGAGCTGTTTTTT.

This clone was counted once. J is TRBJ1-2 and V is TRBV30; TRBD1 agrees at 9 bases. The V gene end was trimmed by 5 bases and the J gene end by 7 bases; junction bases not matched to a gene: 5. This CDR3 has 12 amino acids. From germline, CDR1 is GTSNPN and CDR2 SVGIG (reference sequence). The CDR3, as DNA: TGTGCCTGGCTGGACAGGGGACGTGGCTACACCTTC. Protein product: CAWLDRGRGYTF.

The chain employs TRBV25-1 and TRBJ1-2; D remains unclear. The V end was cut by 7 bases, the J end by 4 bases, with 16 bases between. There are 14 residues in the CDR3. The germline V gene encodes CDR1 MGHDK and CDR2 SYGVNS. The CDR3 nucleotides are TGTGCCAGCATCCGTGCGGGAGTTTTCTATGGCTACACCTTC. Protein: CASIRAGVFYGYTF.

Remarks on this clone: This sample includes further DNA sequences coding for the same CDR3. The V call is TRBV5-6, the J call TRBJ2-5, with 8 nucleotides matching TRBD1. The V gene's germline CDR1 is SGHDT and CDR2 YYEEEE. With V trimmed by 2 bases and J by 0 bases, 3 bases remained unmatched. The CDR3 loop spans 15 amino acids. As DNA, the CDR3 is TGTGCCAGCAGCTTCCTACAGGGGGACCAAGAGACCCAGTACTTC. Translated: CASSFLQGDQETQYF.

The J gene is TRBJ2-7, the V gene TRBV18; either TRBD1 or TRBD2 may fit D (5 bases each). This CDR3 spans 15 amino acids. Germline loops: CDR1 KGHSH, CDR2 LQKENI. Trimming shortened V by 1 base and J by 0 bases, and 10 bases separated the two germline ends. CDR3 residues: CASSPQGTSSYEQYF. The CDR3 DNA follows: TGTGCCAGCTCACCACAAGGGACCAGCTCCTACGAGCAGTACTTC. Looking up the rest from reference TRBV18 and TRBJ2-7 gives the full variable domain: NAGVMQNPRHLVRRRGQEARLRCSPMKGHSHVYWYRQLPEEGLKFMVYLQKENIIDESGMPKERFSAEFPKEGPSILRIQQVVRGDSAAYFCASSPQGTSSYEQYFGPGTRLTVT.

The rearrangement uses TRBV28 and TRBJ1-6; no clear D gene. CDR3 size: 15 residues. Germline V gene sequence: CDR1 MDHEN, CDR2 SYDVKM. The V end lost 3 bases, the J end lost 9 bases, and 15 bases lay between the germline ends. The CDR3 here is CASSFVRGRSSPLHF. The CDR3 bases are TGTGCCAGCAGTTTCGTTCGAGGGAGAAGTTCACCCCTCCACTTT.

The J gene is TRBJ2-5, the V gene TRBV6-6; 7 bases match TRBD2. CDR1 is MNHNY, CDR2 SVGAGI, per germline (reference sequence). The CDR3 covers 15 residues. V was pared by 3 bases and J by 5 bases, with 9 bases of the junction left unmatched. CDR3: CASSYLAGERETQYF. The CDR3 DNA sequence: TGTGCCAGCAGTTATCTCGCGGGAGAAAGGGAGACCCAGTACTTC.

The V and J genes are TRBV27 and TRBJ2-1; 9 nucleotides line up with TRBD1. The CDR3 runs 14 residues. Germline V lookup: CDR1 MNHEY, CDR2 SMNVEV (reference sequence). V trimming: 6 bases; J trimming: 5 bases; junction bases outside the gene matches: 5. This CDR3 is CASRPGQGHNEQFF. CDR3 coding DNA: TGTGCCAGCAGGCCGGGACAGGGTCACAATGAGCAGTTCTTC.

This chain links TRBV30 with TRBJ2-1; possibly TRBD1 or TRBD2 for D (5 bases each). Germline loops: CDR1 GTSNPN, CDR2 SVGIG (reference sequence). This CDR3 has 13 amino acids. CDR3: CAQRGVAYNEQFF. The CDR3 DNA reads TGTGCTCAGAGAGGGGTGGCCTACAATGAGCAGTTCTTC.

DNA of the CDR3: TGCGCCAGCAGCCTCGGCGGGGGGAGCAGGGCTTTCTTT. It codes for CASSLGGGSRAFF. This sequence joins TRBV5-1 and TRBJ1-1; maybe TRBD1 (5 bases). Germline V gene lookup returns CDR1 SGHRS and CDR2 YFSETQ. V lost 4 bases and J lost 11, with 18 bases in between. This CDR3 spans 13 amino acids.

The chain joins TRBV5-1 to TRBJ1-2; D is uncertain. With 0 bases removed from V and 0 bases from J, the gap between germline ends came to 9 bases. The length of the CDR3 is 15 residues. Germline assignment: CDR1 SGHRS and CDR2 YFSETQ. CDR3 bases: TGCGCCAGCAGCTTGGAGGCGGGTACTAACTATGGCTACACCTTC. Its translation: CASSLEAGTNYGYTF.

This chain connects TRBV28 to TRBJ2-1; 13 bases fit TRBD2. The CDR3 is 15 amino acids. CDR1 is MDHEN, CDR2 SYDVKM, per germline. V gave up 2 bases and J gave up 8 bases; unmatched junction bases: 3. In DNA form, the CDR3 reads TGTGCCAGCAGTTTAGGACTAGCGGGAGTTTATGAGCAGTTCTTC. Its translation is CASSLGLAGVYEQFF.